This entry lists 32 T cell receptor beta chains sequenced from one sample in a study of blood T cell repertoires in COVID-19. Clones were sequenced by immunoSEQ multiplex PCR, and TCRdb holds only the in-frame ones, with some missing. The table shows some 93,000 clones, with 79% occurring only once. The specimen was peripheral blood. All receptors come from a human donor in a cohort sampled during active COVID-19.

In this sample, this clone turned up a few times. V usage is TRBV12-3 or TRBV12-4 and J usage is TRBJ2-3, with D possibly TRBD2 on 6 matching bases. V dropped 6 bases and J dropped 5 bases, with 12 bases sitting between them. The CDR3 sequence is 13 residues long. CDR3 bases: TGTGCCAGCAGCTACTGGGGAGGAGATACGCAGTATTTT. Protein product: CASSYWGGDTQYF.

The CDR3 region has the DNA TGTGCCAGCTCACCGGGAGAAAACACCATATATTTT. This sequence encodes CASSPGENTIYF. This chain uses TRBV18 with TRBJ1-3; no definite D call. Germline CDR1 reads KGHSH; CDR2 reads LQKENI. V lost 3 bases to trimming and J lost 6 bases, with 6 bases between them. There are 12 residues in the CDR3. Drawing the rest from reference TRBV18 and TRBJ1-3, the complete variable domain is NAGVMQNPRHLVRRRGQEARLRCSPMKGHSHVYWYRQLPEEGLKFMVYLQKENIIDESGMPKERFSAEFPKEGPSILRIQQVVRGDSAAYFCASSPGENTIYFGEGSWLTVV.

The V gene is TRBV6-2 or TRBV6-3, the J gene TRBJ2-5; D is unclear. The V end was cut by 5 bases, the J end by 4 bases, with 8 bases between. Per germline, CDR1 MNHEY and CDR2 SVGEGT. The CDR3 contains 12 residues. The CDR3 coding sequence is TGTGCCAGCAGTCTCAACGGAGAGACCCAGTACTTC. Residues: CASSLNGETQYF.

Here the CDR3 reads CASLRGEAQHNEQFF. The CDR3 DNA reads TGTGCCAGCCTCCGAGGTGAGGCCCAGCACAATGAGCAGTTCTTC. V and J are TRBV6-6 and TRBJ2-1; D not certain. Germline V lookup: CDR1 MNHNY, CDR2 SVGAGI (reference sequence). V lost 8 bases and J lost 5, with 19 bases in between. This CDR3 is 15 amino acids long.

This clone was counted a few times. The chain employs TRBV4-1 and TRBJ2-1; 8 bases fit TRBD2. This CDR3 comprises 15 residues. Per the germline V gene, CDR1 is MGHRA and CDR2 is YSYEKL. J was trimmed by 10 bases and V by 1 base; bases with no gene match: 9. CDR3 nucleotides: TGCGCCAGCAGCCAAGGACTAGCGTTGGGCTCAGAGCAGTTCTTC. Protein sequence: CASSQGLALGSEQFF.

The CDR3 coding sequence is TGTGCCAGCAGCTTAGGGAGGGCCTCCTACGAGCAGTACTTC. Its protein product is CASSLGRASYEQYF. The gene calls are TRBV11-2 and TRBJ2-7; D might be TRBD2 (6 bases). Germline CDR1 is SGHAT and CDR2 is FQNNGV. The CDR3 spans 14 residues. V lost 1 base, J lost 0 bases, and 7 bases lay in between. Full variable domain (rest looked up from reference TRBV11-2 and TRBJ2-7): EAGVAQSPRYKIIEKRQSVAFWCNPISGHATLYWYQQILGQGPKLLIQFQNNGVVDDSQLPKDRFSAERLKGVDSTLKIQPAKLEDSAVYLCASSLGRASYEQYFGPGTRLTVT.

The chain combines TRBV18 with TRBJ2-5; no clear D. The CDR3 is 13 amino acids. Germline V CDR1 and CDR2: KGHSH, LQKENI. Trimming took 5 bases from V and 0 from J, leaving 7 bases between them. The CDR3 protein is CASSLEYQETQYF. The CDR3 DNA reads as TGTGCCAGCTCATTGGAGTACCAAGAGACCCAGTACTTC.

This clone has more than one count but fewer than ten. The rearrangement uses TRBV5-6 and TRBJ2-7, with 7 positions matching TRBD1. With V trimmed by 4 bases and J by 5 bases, 9 bases remained unmatched. In germline, CDR1 is SGHDT, CDR2 YYEEEE. CDR3 length: 14 residues. CDR3 sequence reads: CASSPNGQVDEQYF. The CDR3 bases are TGTGCCAGCAGCCCAAACGGACAGGTCGACGAGCAGTACTTC.

This clone was recorded only once. The chain has TRBV24-1 and TRBJ2-3; a weak D match, TRBD1 (5 bases). CDR1 is KGHDR, CDR2 SFDVKD, per germline. The CDR3 runs to 16 residues. V lost 4 bases and J lost 0, with 13 bases in between. In DNA form, the CDR3 reads TGTGCCACCAGTGAAGCGACAGCTGCTAGCACAGATACGCAGTATTTT. Its translation: CATSEATAASTDTQYF.

CDR3 sequence (DNA): TGTGCCATCAGTGTTACCCTAGGGAGTGGGAGGGGGTACGAGCAGTACTTC. Translating it yields CAISVTLGSGRGYEQYF. The chain couples TRBV10-3 to TRBJ2-7, with D maybe TRBD2 (7 bases). Trimming pared 4 bases from V and 4 bases from J, leaving 23 bases between. The CDR3 extends over 17 amino acids. Germline V gene sequence: CDR1 ENHRY, CDR2 SYGVKD.

The chain has TRBV7-9 and TRBJ2-7; D gene uncertain. Germline V gives CDR1 SEHNR, CDR2 FQNEAQ (reference sequence). There are 14 residues in the CDR3. V was pared by 4 bases and J by 3 bases, with 13 bases between. CDR3 sequence reads: CASSYNTEGYEQYF. In DNA form, the CDR3 reads TGTGCCAGCAGCTATAATACAGAAGGCTACGAGCAGTACTTC.

V and J are TRBV7-9 and TRBJ2-5; possible D gene TRBD2, 5 bases. Trimming removed 8 bases from V and 2 bases from J, with 9 bases in between. There are 12 residues in the CDR3. In germline, CDR1 is SEHNR, CDR2 FQNEAQ (reference sequence). The CDR3, as DNA: TGTGCCAGCTCTGAGGGTCAAGAGACCCAGTACTTC. It is translated as CASSEGQETQYF.

The chain combines TRBV5-8 with TRBJ2-6; 7 bases fit TRBD2. Trimming cost V 4 bases and J 0 bases; bases outside gene matches: 1. Germline loops: CDR1 SGHTS, CDR2 YDEGEE. This CDR3 is built from 15 residues. CDR3 in DNA: TGTGCCAGCAGCCGCGGGGGCTCTGGGGCCAACGTCCTGACTTTC. This sequence encodes CASSRGGSGANVLTF.

Only a few counts were recorded for this clone. J is TRBJ1-5 and V is TRBV5-8, with D tentatively TRBD1 (5 bases). V was trimmed by 4 bases and J by 15 bases, leaving 20 bases between them. Germline CDR1 reads SGHTS; CDR2 reads YDEGEE. This CDR3 is built from 13 residues. CDR3 sequence reads: CASSTRRVFVRHF. CDR3 bases: TGTGCCAGCAGCACGCGCAGGGTTTTTGTTAGGCATTTT.

The CDR3 spells CASSHLPGLAGGPETQYF. CDR3 bases: TGTGCCAGCAGTCATCTGCCGGGACTAGCGGGAGGGCCAGAGACCCAGTACTTC. The rearrangement uses TRBV28 and TRBJ2-5; 16 nucleotides match TRBD2. CDR1 is MDHEN and CDR2 is SYDVKM in the germline V gene. The CDR3 extends over 18 amino acids. Losses at the gene ends were 5 bases for V and 4 bases for J; bases not matched to a gene: 10.

The J gene is TRBJ2-5, the V gene TRBV15; a weak D match, TRBD2 (5 bases). V lost 0 bases to trimming and J lost 5 bases, with 13 bases between them. The germline CDR1 and CDR2 sequences are LNHNV and YYDKDF (reference sequence). The CDR3 contains 15 residues. The CDR3 DNA sequence: TGTGCCACCAGCAGAGATCGGGGTGGAGTCGAGACCCAGTACTTC. The encoded protein is CATSRDRGGVETQYF.

The rearrangement joins TRBV7-2 to TRBJ2-3, with TRBD1 matching over 7 bases. CDR1 is SGHTA, CDR2 FQGNSA, per germline. This CDR3 comprises 14 residues. Trimming removed 8 bases from V and 0 bases from J; junction bases left unmatched: 5. As DNA, the CDR3 is TGTGCCAGCCAACAGGGGACGAGCACAGATACGCAGTATTTT. This encodes CASQQGTSTDTQYF.

The chain uses TRBV7-2 and TRBJ1-1; 7 bases map to TRBD1. The germline V gene encodes CDR1 SGHTA and CDR2 FQGNSA. The V segment lost 5 bases and the J segment 10 bases; nucleotides outside the gene matches: 16. The CDR3 length is 15 residues. CDR3 bases: TGTGCCAGCAGCACCCCGACAGGGAGTGTCGGGCGAGCTTTCTTT. This sequence encodes CASSTPTGSVGRAFF.

The table lists this clone with a few counts. CDR3: CASSVGLAGGTGELFF. The DNA of the CDR3 is TGTGCCAGCAGCGTAGGATTAGCGGGGGGAACCGGGGAGCTGTTTTTT. The chain recombines TRBV9 with TRBJ2-2; 10 positions agree with TRBD2. CDR3 length equals 16 residues. V lost 0 bases and J lost 5; bases outside the gene matches: 4. Germline V gene data show CDR1 as SGDLS and CDR2 as YYNGEE.

V and J are TRBV19 and TRBJ1-2; a possible D gene is TRBD1 (5 bases). V was shortened by 6 bases and J by 6 bases, with 20 bases between the two germline ends. Germline V lookup: CDR1 LNHDA, CDR2 SQIVND (reference sequence). The CDR3 covers 15 residues. The CDR3 is CASRLPGQGLDGYTF. The CDR3 DNA follows: TGTGCCAGTAGGCTCCCTGGGCAGGGTCTCGATGGCTACACCTTC.

V and J are TRBV11-3 and TRBJ2-2; D is perhaps TRBD2 (6 bases). Germline lookup yields CDR1 SGHNT and CDR2 YENEEA. V was pared by 5 bases and J by 5 bases, with 9 bases between. CDR3 length: 13 amino acids. The CDR3 coding sequence is TGTGCCAGCAGCGCCCTAGCGACCGGGGAGCTGTTTTTT. It translates to CASSALATGELFF.

The chain uses TRBV4-3 and TRBJ2-3; 13 nucleotides align to TRBD2. The trim removed 0 bases at V and 4 bases at J, leaving 10 bases unmatched. The germline V gene encodes CDR1 LGHNA and CDR2 YSLEER. The CDR3 is made up of 19 amino acids. CDR3 sequence: CASSQDWFGTSGVSDTQYF. The CDR3, as DNA: TGCGCCAGCAGCCAAGATTGGTTCGGGACTAGCGGGGTTTCAGATACGCAGTATTTT.

The chain links TRBV15 to TRBJ1-3, with D unclear. CDR1 and CDR2 from the germline V gene are LNHNV and YYDKDF (reference sequence). The CDR3 has 13 amino acids. The germline V and J ends were trimmed by 0 bases and 8 bases, with 8 bases remaining between them. CDR3 loop: CATSREREDTIYF. CDR3 DNA sequence: TGTGCCACCAGCAGAGAGAGGGAGGACACCATATATTTT.

The chain couples TRBV12-3 or TRBV12-4 to TRBJ2-1; tentatively, D is TRBD2 (6 bases). V shed 2 bases and J shed 12 bases, with 11 bases lying between them. The CDR3 is 12 amino acids. The chain's CDR3 is CASSLIRDLQFF. CDR3 bases: TGTGCCAGCAGTTTAATCCGGGACTTGCAGTTCTTC.

The chain has TRBV4-1 and TRBJ2-5, with D perhaps TRBD2 (7 bases). Trimming shortened V by 0 bases and J by 1 base, and 12 bases separated the two germline ends. The germline CDR1 and CDR2 sequences are MGHRA and YSYEKL. The CDR3 runs 16 residues. CDR3 sequence reads: CASSQDRGGSQETQYF. The CDR3 coding sequence is TGCGCCAGCAGCCAAGATAGGGGGGGGTCCCAAGAGACCCAGTACTTC.

This clone came up once. The rearrangement uses TRBV2 and TRBJ2-1; TRBD2 agrees at 13 bases. Germline V gene data show CDR1 as SNHLY and CDR2 as FYNNEI. This CDR3 contains 19 residues. The J segment lost 3 bases and the V segment lost 6 bases, leaving 14 bases of the junction unmatched. The CDR3 DNA is TGTGCCAGCAGGCCACTAGCGGGAGGGCTAACCCCAAACTACAATGAGCAGTTCTTC. This gives the protein CASRPLAGGLTPNYNEQFF.

The chain joins TRBV18 to TRBJ1-4; D not resolved. From germline, CDR1 is KGHSH and CDR2 LQKENI. V shed 2 bases and J shed 0 bases, with 16 bases lying between them. CDR3 length equals 18 residues. In DNA, the CDR3 is TGTGCCAGCTCACCAAAGGAGGCAGGCCCTGCAACTAATGAAAAACTGTTTTTT. Amino acids: CASSPKEAGPATNEKLFF. Full variable domain (missing parts from reference TRBV18 and TRBJ1-4): NAGVMQNPRHLVRRRGQEARLRCSPMKGHSHVYWYRQLPEEGLKFMVYLQKENIIDESGMPKERFSAEFPKEGPSILRIQQVVRGDSAAYFCASSPKEAGPATNEKLFFGSGTQLSVL.

The CDR3 coding sequence is TGTGCCAGCAGTTTAGCCCTAGCGGGAGTCGGCGGGGAGCTGTTTTTT. This sequence encodes CASSLALAGVGGELFF. This chain links TRBV28 with TRBJ2-2; 10 bases line up with TRBD2. Germline V gene lookup returns CDR1 MDHEN and CDR2 SYDVKM. Losses at the gene ends were 2 bases for V and 7 bases for J; bases not matched to a gene: 7. This CDR3 has 16 amino acids.

The CDR3 loop reads CASSLNPSGVGETQYF. CDR3 nucleotide sequence: TGTGCCAGCAGCTTAAATCCTTCGGGAGTGGGAGAGACCCAGTACTTC. This sequence joins TRBV7-9 and TRBJ2-5; a weak D match, TRBD2 (6 bases). V was trimmed by 2 bases and J by 4 bases, leaving 17 bases between them. This CDR3 is built from 16 residues. Germline lookup yields CDR1 SEHNR and CDR2 FQNEAQ (reference sequence). Using reference TRBV7-9 and TRBJ2-5 for the parts outside the CDR3, the full variable domain is DTGVSQNPRHKITKRGQNVTFRCDPISEHNRLYWYRQTLGQGPEFLTYFQNEAQLEKSRLLSDRFSAERPKGSFSTLEIQRTEQGDSAMYLCASSLNPSGVGETQYFGPGTRLLVL.

Here the CDR3 DNA reads TGTGCCAGCAGTTACGACTCAATCCTCTCGGGCGAGCAGTACTTC. Protein sequence: CASSYDSILSGEQYF. V is TRBV6-5 and J is TRBJ2-7; the D is unclear. The CDR3 totals 15 residues. The germline CDR1 and CDR2 sequences are MNHEY and SVGAGI. With 2 bases removed from V and 6 bases from J, the gap between germline ends came to 17 bases.

The V and J genes are TRBV5-1 and TRBJ2-5; 9 bases match TRBD2. V shed 6 bases and J 5 bases; nucleotides not matched to a gene: 8. The CDR3 covers 14 residues. CDR1 SGHRS and CDR2 YFSETQ come from the germline V gene. The DNA for the CDR3 is TGCGCCAGCAATAGAGCGGGGGGCGAGGAGACCCAGTACTTC. Its translation is CASNRAGGEETQYF. Together with reference TRBV5-1 and TRBJ2-5, the CDR3 gives the full variable domain: KAGVTQTPRYLIKTRGQQVTLSCSPISGHRSVSWYQQTPGQGLQFLFEYFSETQRNKGNFPGRFSGRQFSNSRSEMNVSTLELGDSALYLCASNRAGGEETQYFGPGTRLLVL.

This sequence joins TRBV27 and TRBJ2-2; tentatively, D is TRBD1 (6 bases). The CDR3 contains 13 residues. Germline V lookup: CDR1 MNHEY, CDR2 SMNVEV (reference sequence). V lost 5 bases to trimming and J lost 6 bases, with 10 bases between them. CDR3 nucleotide sequence: TGTGCCAGCAGTGTAACAGGGTCCGGGGAGCTGTTTTTT. This sequence encodes CASSVTGSGELFF.